This TCR beta chain stems from a study of post-analysis software for immune sequencing data. Study overall: Relapsing-remitting, secondary progressive and progressive-relapsing forms of multiple sclerosis all featured among disease courses. Study-wide results and limits: Patients carried a handful of TRBV segments more frequently than controls did, and TRBV5-6, TRBV5-1 and TRBV20-1 were among them.

This clonotype has only a few counts. Its target is not known. Libraries were made from TCR beta cDNA, and they carried unique molecular identifiers. TCRdb ran MiXCR on the PCR reads and lists one entry per CDR3 protein. Found here are hundreds of thousands of distinct CDR3 sequences, 25% to 30% of them singletons; the top ten hold 0.55% to 0.65%. The V end lost 4 bases, the J end lost 1 base, and 8 bases lay between the germline ends. Germline V CDR1 and CDR2: SQVTM, ANQGSEA. This CDR3 is 13 amino acids long. This sequence joins TRBV29-1 and TRBJ1-5; D remains unclear. The sequence came from a girl under 18 with multiple sclerosis. The sample was blood. CDR3: CSVGAFSNQPQHF. Written as DNA, the CDR3 is TGCAGCGTTGGGGCTTTCAGCAATCAGCCCCAGCATTTT.